This TCR beta chain was documented in a study of Graves' ophthalmopathy and Graves' hyperthyroidism. Study observations and caveats: At roughly 67% sensitivity and approximately 74% specificity, the model predicted progression of the ophthalmopathy.

Germline values: CDR1 SGDLS, CDR2 YYNGEE. There are 13 residues in the CDR3. Trimming took 1 base from V and 2 from J, leaving 6 bases between them. Newly diagnosed, the hyperthyroidism patients had under 2 months' duration and were aged 18 to 65. Ineligible for inclusion were patients with other autoimmune diseases, uncontrolled infections, pregnancy or lactation. TCR beta CDR3 amplification used RNA transcripts. First-round RT-PCR used HTBI primers; second-round multiplex PCR followed. TCRdb called the multiplex PCR reads again in MiXCR, with one record for every CDR3 protein. The table lists over a million distinct CDR3 sequences, around a third of them singletons. This clonotype was seen at least ten times. The target antigen is unknown.

The chain combines TRBV9 with TRBJ1-1, with unresolved D. Sequencing input: peripheral blood or thyroid tissue (not recorded which). The sequence came from an adult man with Graves' hyperthyroidism. DNA of the CDR3: TGTGCCAGCAGCGTAAGCAGTAACACTGAAGCTTTCTTT. This gives the protein CASSVSSNTEAFF.